This T cell receptor (beta chain) was observed in a study of early T cells in non-severe SARS-CoV-2 infection. At the level of the study: Chains stayed unpaired after sequencing of bulk RNA from unsorted whole blood.

Study conclusions and caveats: Anti-spike CD8 responses were favored by VDJdb matching, which missed private and CD4 specificities.

A few counts support this clonotype. What it binds is unknown. The TCR library protocol was used to attach unique molecular identifiers. These identifiers were attached to individual cDNA molecules. MiXCR, run by TCRdb on the 5' RACE reads, gives a single entry per CDR3 protein. This sample has approximately 65,000 distinct CDR3 sequences, with about 11% found just once. The receptor comes from an adult who was a healthcare worker with PCR-confirmed SARS-CoV-2 infection or an uninfected control (not recorded which). Material: whole blood, obtained at baseline.

In DNA, the CDR3 is TGTGCCATCAGTGAACGCGGGGACGGCAATCAGCCCCAGCATTTT. Its translation is CAISERGDGNQPQHF. The V call is TRBV10-3, the J call TRBJ1-5; perhaps TRBD1 as D (5 bases). CDR3 size: 15 residues. Trimming left V 3 bases short and J 2 bases short, with 11 bases between. From germline, CDR1 is ENHRY and CDR2 SYGVKD.